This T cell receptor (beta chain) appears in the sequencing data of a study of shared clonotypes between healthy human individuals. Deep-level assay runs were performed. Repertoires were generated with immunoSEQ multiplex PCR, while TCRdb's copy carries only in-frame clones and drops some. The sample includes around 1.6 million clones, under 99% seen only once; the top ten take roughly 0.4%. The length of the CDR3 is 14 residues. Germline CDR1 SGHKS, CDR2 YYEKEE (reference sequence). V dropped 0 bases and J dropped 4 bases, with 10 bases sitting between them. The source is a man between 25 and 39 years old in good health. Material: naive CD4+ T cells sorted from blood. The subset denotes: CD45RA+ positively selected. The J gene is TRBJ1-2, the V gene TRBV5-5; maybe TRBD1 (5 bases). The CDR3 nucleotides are TGTGCCAGCAGCTTGGTCAGGGAGAGCTATGGCTACACCTTC. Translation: CASSLVRESYGYTF.